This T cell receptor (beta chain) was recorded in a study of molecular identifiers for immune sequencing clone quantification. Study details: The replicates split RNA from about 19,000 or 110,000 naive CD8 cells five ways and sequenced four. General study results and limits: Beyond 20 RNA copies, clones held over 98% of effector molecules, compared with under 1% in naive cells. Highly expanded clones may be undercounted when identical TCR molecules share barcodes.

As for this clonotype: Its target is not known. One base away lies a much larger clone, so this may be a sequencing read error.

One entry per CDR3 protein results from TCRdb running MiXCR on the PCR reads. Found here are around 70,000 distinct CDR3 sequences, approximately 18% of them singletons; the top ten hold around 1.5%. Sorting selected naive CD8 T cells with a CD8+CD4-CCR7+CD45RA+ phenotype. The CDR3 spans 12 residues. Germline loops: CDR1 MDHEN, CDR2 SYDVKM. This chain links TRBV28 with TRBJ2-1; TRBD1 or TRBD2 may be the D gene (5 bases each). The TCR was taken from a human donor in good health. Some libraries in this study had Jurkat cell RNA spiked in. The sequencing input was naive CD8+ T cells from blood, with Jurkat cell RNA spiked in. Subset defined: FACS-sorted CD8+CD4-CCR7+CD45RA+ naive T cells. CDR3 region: CASGTAWNEQLF. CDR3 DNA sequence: TGTGCCAGCGGGACGGCCTGGAATGAGCAGCTCTTC. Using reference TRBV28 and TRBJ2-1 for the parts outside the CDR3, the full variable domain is DVKVTQSSRYLVKRTGEKVFLECVQDMDHENMFWYRQDPGLGLRLIYFSYDVKMKEKGDIPEGYSVSREKKERFSLILESASTNQTSMYLCASGTAWNEQLFGPGTRLTVL.